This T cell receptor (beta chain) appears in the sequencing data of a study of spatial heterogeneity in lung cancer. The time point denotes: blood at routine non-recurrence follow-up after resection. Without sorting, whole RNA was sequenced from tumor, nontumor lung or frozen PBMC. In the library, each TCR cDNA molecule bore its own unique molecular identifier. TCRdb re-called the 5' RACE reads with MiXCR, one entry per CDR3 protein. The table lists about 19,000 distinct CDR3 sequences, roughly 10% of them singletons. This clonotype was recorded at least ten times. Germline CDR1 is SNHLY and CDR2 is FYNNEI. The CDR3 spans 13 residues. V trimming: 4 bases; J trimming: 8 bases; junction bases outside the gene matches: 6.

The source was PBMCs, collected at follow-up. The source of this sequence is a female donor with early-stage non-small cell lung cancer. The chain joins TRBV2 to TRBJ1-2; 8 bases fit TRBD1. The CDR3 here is CASSGTGLEGYTF. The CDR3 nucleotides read TGTGCCAGCAGTGGGACAGGGTTGGAGGGCTACACCTTC.